These 9 T cell receptor beta chains were all obtained from the same sample, sequenced in a study of long-term antiretroviral therapy in people with HIV (dated by TCRdb to the early 2020s). Sequencing of the TRB variable region was done with the immunoSEQ hsTCRB v3.0 assay at survey level resolution. TCRdb holds this immuneACCESS table with in-frame rearrangements only. Some clones are missing; in checked studies, unresolved V genes explain under half, and the rest has no known cause. For this sample the table gives tens of thousands of clones, of which approximately 85% were detected only once. The top ten hold approximately 5.3% of the sample. The starting material was unsorted PBMCs, obtained 3.1 years after starting antiretroviral therapy. Receptors originate from a woman aged 45-60 years with HIV.

This rearrangement joins TRBV19 to TRBJ1-5; possibly TRBD1 for D (6 bases). The CDR3 is made up of 13 amino acids. Per the germline V gene, CDR1 is LNHDA and CDR2 is SQIVND (reference sequence). The V gene lost 3 bases and the J gene lost 9 bases, with 12 bases spanning the gap. Here the CDR3 reads CASSMGAGRPQHF. The CDR3 DNA sequence: TGTGCCAGTAGTATGGGGGCCGGACGGCCCCAGCATTTT.

The chain links TRBV10-2 to TRBJ2-3, with 7 bases matching TRBD2. In germline, CDR1 is WSHSY, CDR2 SAAADI. With 5 bases clipped from V and 1 base from J, the junction kept 9 bases outside the gene matches. The CDR3 is 16 amino acids. The CDR3 nucleotides are TGCGCCAGCAGTCCTCGTCTAGCGGCTGGCACAGATACGCAGTATTTT. Residues: CASSPRLAAGTDTQYF.

CDR3 DNA sequence: TGTGCCAGCAGCACCCCGTTCTTTGGGCCAGATACGCAGTATTTT. Its translation: CASSTPFFGPDTQYF. This chain joins TRBV6-5 and TRBJ2-3; no reliable D call. Germline assignment: CDR1 MNHEY and CDR2 SVGAGI. Trimming stripped 6 bases from V and 4 bases from J, with 17 bases between. CDR3 length equals 15 residues.

The V gene is TRBV27, the J gene TRBJ1-1; D remains unclear. V lost 5 bases, J lost 4 bases, and 8 bases lay in between. CDR1 and CDR2 (germline): MNHEY, SMNVEV (reference sequence). The length of the CDR3 is 12 residues. CDR3 loop: CASSGRVTEAFF. The DNA of the CDR3 is TGTGCCAGCAGTGGTCGGGTCACTGAAGCTTTCTTT.

The V call is TRBV27, the J call TRBJ2-7; D may correspond to TRBD1 or TRBD2 (5 bases each). CDR3 length: 14 amino acids. In germline, CDR1 is MNHEY, CDR2 SMNVEV (reference sequence). Trimming took off 8 bases at V and 6 bases at J, with 20 bases between the two ends. CDR3 loop: CASGRDRVKSEQYF. CDR3 nucleotides: TGTGCCAGCGGAAGGGACCGGGTGAAATCCGAGCAGTACTTC.

The V and J genes are TRBV29-1 and TRBJ1-1; D call uncertain. The CDR3 extends over 12 amino acids. Germline V lookup: CDR1 SQVTM, CDR2 ANQGSEA. V dropped 4 bases and J dropped 1 base, with 7 bases sitting between them. CDR3 region: CSVGRKNTEAFF. CDR3 DNA: TGCAGCGTTGGACGGAAGAACACTGAAGCTTTCTTT.

The V gene is TRBV7-6, the J gene TRBJ2-2; TRBD1 aligns across 9 bases. V shed 4 bases, J shed 6 bases, and the junction held 15 bases outside the gene matches. The length of the CDR3 is 18 residues. CDR1 is SGHVS and CDR2 is FNYEAQ in the germline V gene. The CDR3 protein is CASSSVPHTGGDAGELFF. As DNA, the CDR3 is TGTGCCAGCAGCTCGGTCCCTCATACAGGGGGCGATGCCGGGGAGCTGTTTTTT.

The genes are TRBV29-1 and TRBJ2-5; D call uncertain. V shed 7 bases and J shed 1 base, with 7 bases lying between them. From germline, CDR1 is SQVTM and CDR2 ANQGSEA. The CDR3 spans 11 residues. The CDR3: CSEGSQETQYF. The CDR3 coding sequence is TGCAGCGAAGGCAGCCAAGAGACCCAGTACTTC.

V and J are TRBV12-2 and TRBJ1-2. TRBV12-2 counts as a pseudogene. This CDR3 is 14 amino acids long. The CDR3 nucleotides read TGTGCAAGTCCCGACGCCGGGGCGTCTTATGGCTACACCTTC. As protein: CASPDAGASYGYTF.